Detailed here is one T cell receptor (beta chain). Its antigen is not known. This sample is drawn from a study of cytomegalovirus exposure and HLA in healthy donors. This PCR relied on a set of 60 Vbeta primers and 13 Jbeta primers. Sequencing was performed with immunoSEQ multiplex PCR; in TCRdb, only in-frame clones are kept and a portion is missing. The sample gives about 180,000 clones, under 85% of which show up once; 2% to 2.5% is in the top ten. Study observations and caveats: The later analysis indicated that the majority of CMV-associated TCR beta chains appeared HLA-restricted. At a 0.05 false discovery rate, a later analysis found approximately 15,000 TCR beta sequences to be associated with HLA alleles.

Sequencing was carried out using PBMCs. The TCR originated in a human donor in good health.

The CDR3 DNA sequence: TGTGCCAGTAGTCAACTGAAAGGGGACACCGGGGAGCTGTTTTTT. This gives the protein CASSQLKGDTGELFF. V usage is TRBV19 and J usage is TRBJ2-2, with D possibly being TRBD1 (5 bases). Trimming removed 5 bases at V and 3 bases at J, with 13 bases between. The CDR3 spans 15 residues. The V gene's germline CDR1 is LNHDA and CDR2 SQIVND (reference sequence).